These 6 T cell receptor beta chains were all obtained from the same sample, sequenced in a study of CD8 T cells in Susac syndrome. When the RNA was reverse transcribed, random hexamers were used with an input of about 0.5 to 1 ug. TCRdb passed the immunoSEQ multiplex PCR reads through MiXCR, listing each CDR3 protein once. Of about 120,000 distinct CDR3 sequences in the sample, approximately 94% were seen once. The sequenced sample was CD4+ T cells from PBMCs. These receptors originate from a human donor with multiple sclerosis.

The chain has TRBV7-9 and TRBJ2-1, with D unclear. The CDR3 consists of 14 residues. V lost 5 bases and J 2 bases, leaving 10 bases between the germline ends. The germline V gene encodes CDR1 SEHNR and CDR2 FQNEAQ (reference sequence). CDR3 in amino acids: CASSRRTAYNEQFF. The CDR3 DNA reads as TGTGCCAGCAGCCGTCGGACCGCCTACAATGAGCAGTTCTTC.

The rearrangement uses TRBV6-6 and TRBJ2-5; perhaps TRBD2 as D (6 bases). The CDR3 covers 15 residues. Germline V gene lookup returns CDR1 MNHNY and CDR2 SVGAGI (reference sequence). The germline V and J ends were trimmed by 2 bases and 3 bases, with 13 bases remaining between them. CDR3: CASSYGGSVEETQYF. The CDR3 DNA reads as TGTGCCAGCAGTTACGGAGGGTCGGTCGAAGAGACCCAGTACTTC.

This chain uses TRBV30 with TRBJ2-6; D might be TRBD1 (6 bases). The V and J ends lost 4 bases and 8 bases respectively, with 12 bases between them. CDR3 length equals 13 residues. Looked up from germline, CDR1 is GTSNPN and CDR2 is SVGIG (reference sequence). The CDR3 DNA reads as TGTGCCTGGACCCCGGACAGTCCCAACGTCCTGACTTTC. Translating it yields CAWTPDSPNVLTF.

The chain couples TRBV29-1 to TRBJ2-2; 11 nucleotides align to TRBD2. The CDR3 spans 15 residues. With 4 bases clipped from V and 7 bases from J, the junction kept 8 bases outside the gene matches. Per the germline V gene, CDR1 is SQVTM and CDR2 is ANQGSEA. Here the CDR3 DNA reads TGCAGCGTTGGAATAGCGGGAGGGCCCGTCGGGGAGCTGTTTTTT. It yields the protein CSVGIAGGPVGELFF.

This CDR3 is CAIKGTSGRDNEQFF. CDR3 nucleotide sequence: TGTGCCATCAAGGGGACTAGCGGGAGAGACAATGAGCAGTTCTTC. V usage is TRBV10-3 and J usage is TRBJ2-1, with 14 bases lining up with TRBD2. CDR3 length equals 15 residues. With V trimmed by 7 bases and J by 5 bases, 4 bases remained unmatched. Germline V CDR1 and CDR2: ENHRY, SYGVKD.

The chain combines TRBV29-1 with TRBJ1-3, with 8 bases matching TRBD1. The V gene end was trimmed by 3 bases and the J gene end by 2 bases; junction bases not matched to a gene: 9. Germline-derived CDR1 and CDR2 are SQVTM and ANQGSEA. The CDR3 is made up of 16 amino acids. The CDR3 protein is CSVDGQGAGAGNTIYF. In DNA form, the CDR3 reads TGCAGCGTTGACGGGCAGGGGGCTGGGGCTGGAAACACCATATATTTT. The entire variable domain, with the rest obtained from reference TRBV29-1 and TRBJ1-3, is as follows: SAVISQKPSRDICQRGTSLTIQCQVDSQVTMMFWYRQQPGQSLTLIATANQGSEATYESGFVIDKFPISRPNLTFSTLTVSNMSPEDSSIYLCSVDGQGAGAGNTIYFGEGSWLTVV.